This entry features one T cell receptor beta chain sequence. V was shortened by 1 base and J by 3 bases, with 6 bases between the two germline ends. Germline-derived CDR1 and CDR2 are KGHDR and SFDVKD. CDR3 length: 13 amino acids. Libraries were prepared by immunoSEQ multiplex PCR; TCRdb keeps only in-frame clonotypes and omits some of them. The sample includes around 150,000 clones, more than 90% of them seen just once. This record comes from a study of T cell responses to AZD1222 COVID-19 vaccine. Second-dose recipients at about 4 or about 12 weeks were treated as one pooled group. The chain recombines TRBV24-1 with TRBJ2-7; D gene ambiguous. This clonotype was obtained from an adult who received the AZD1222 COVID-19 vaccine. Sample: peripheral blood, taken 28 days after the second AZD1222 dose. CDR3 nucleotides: TGTGCCACCAGTGATTTTTGGGGCTACGAGCAGTACTTC. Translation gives CATSDFWGYEQYF.